This T cell receptor (beta chain) was retrieved from a study of blood T cell repertoires in COVID-19. Study information: Acute-phase and convalescent COVID-19 samples originated in the United States, Italy and Spain.

From germline, CDR1 is KGHSY and CDR2 FQNENV. CDR3 length equals 14 residues. The V end was cut by 6 bases, the J end by 9 bases, with 15 bases between. Produced via immunoSEQ multiplex PCR; TCRdb's table is partial and in-frame only. The sample has about 110,000 clones, around four fifths seen once. This clonotype was sampled from a woman aged 70-85 years with acute or convalescent COVID-19. The chain recombines TRBV16 with TRBJ1-6, with D tentatively TRBD1 (5 bases). The source material was peripheral blood. The CDR3: CASSRDYESSPLHF. CDR3 sequence (DNA): TGTGCCAGCAGTCGGGACTACGAGAGTTCACCCCTCCACTTT.